This T cell receptor (beta chain) is drawn from a study of T-cell memory formation after mild COVID-19. On the study more broadly: The study found TCR clusters largely donor specific.

With V trimmed by 4 bases and J by 7 bases, 10 bases remained unmatched. Germline V gene lookup returns CDR1 SGHRS and CDR2 YFSETQ. The CDR3 covers 15 residues. Each CDR3 protein gets one entry after TCRdb re-called the 5' RACE reads with MiXCR. The data show about 110,000 distinct CDR3 sequences, approximately 14% seen once. The TCR originated in a man between 18 and 29 years old who had mild COVID-19 (a few samples of this study predate the infection). Cell type and time point are not known. The genes are TRBV5-1 and TRBJ2-2; 7 bases line up with TRBD2. Sequencing was carried out using PBMCs or a T cell subset sorted from them (not recorded which). CDR3 DNA: TGCGCCAGCAGCGCCCGACTAGCCTGGAACGGGGAGCTGTTTTTT. This sequence encodes CASSARLAWNGELFF.